The 12 T cell receptor beta chains listed next were all sequenced from one sample in a study of blood T cell repertoires in COVID-19. The protocol was immunoSEQ multiplex PCR, while the TCRdb copy is restricted to in-frame clones and leaves out a portion. This sample carries 300,000 or so clones, 87% of them seen once, and the ten largest clones take 4.5% to 7%. Sequencing input: PBMCs or T cells enriched from blood (not recorded which). The receptors derive from a woman aged 25 to 39 who had recovered from COVID-19.

V is TRBV7-3 and J is TRBJ2-1; 11 bases align to TRBD2. The CDR3 spans 15 residues. The ends lost 3 bases at V and 9 bases at J; junction bases unmatched: 7. Germline-derived CDR1 and CDR2 are SGHTA and FQGTGA. In nucleotides, the CDR3 is TGTGCCAGCAGCTTGGGCGGTAGCGGGGGGGCTGAGCAGTTCTTC. Translation: CASSLGGSGGAEQFF. The full variable domain, with the rest looked up from reference TRBV7-3 and TRBJ2-1, is GAGVSQTPSNKVTEKGKYVELRCDPISGHTALYWYRQSLGQGPEFLIYFQGTGAADDSGLPNDRFFAVRPEGSVSTLKIQRTERGDSAVYLCASSLGGSGGAEQFFGPGTRLTVL.

This clone has just one count. Additional DNA sequences in this sample encode the identical CDR3. The gene calls are TRBV30 and TRBJ1-1, with TRBD1 matching over 7 bases. CDR3 length equals 13 residues. V lost 3 bases, J lost 1 base, and 2 bases stayed unmatched. Germline V CDR1 and CDR2: GTSNPN, SVGIG (reference sequence). CDR3 amino acids: CAWSYRGNTEAFF. CDR3 nucleotides: TGTGCCTGGAGCTACAGGGGGAACACTGAAGCTTTCTTT.

The chain links TRBV5-1 to TRBJ2-1; TRBD2 matches at 8 bases. The germline V gene encodes CDR1 SGHRS and CDR2 YFSETQ. The V and J ends lost 4 bases and 7 bases, in that order; junction bases with no gene match: 13. The CDR3 is 16 amino acids. The CDR3 reads CASSALAGTRLNEQFF. In nucleotides, the CDR3 is TGCGCCAGCAGCGCCCTCGCGGGGACTAGGTTGAATGAGCAGTTCTTC.

J is TRBJ1-2 and V is TRBV14; D possibly corresponds to TRBD1 (6 bases). Per the germline V gene, CDR1 is SGHDN and CDR2 is FVKESK. The CDR3 loop spans 16 amino acids. V shed 1 base and J shed 8 bases, with 20 bases lying between them. The CDR3 protein is CASSQVSRTRGGGYTF. The CDR3 DNA reads TGTGCCAGCAGCCAAGTCTCCCGAACCAGGGGCGGGGGCTACACCTTC.

The rearrangement links TRBV27 to TRBJ1-5; D gene uncertain. The germline CDR1 and CDR2 sequences are MNHEY and SMNVEV (reference sequence). CDR3 length: 13 residues. Trimming left V 8 bases short and J 2 bases short, with 10 bases between. The CDR3 DNA reads TGTGCCAGCCATGGCTTGGGCAATCAGCCCCAGCATTTT. It yields the protein CASHGLGNQPQHF.

The chain carries TRBV12-5 and TRBJ1-3; tentatively, D is TRBD1 (6 bases). Deletions cut 0 bases from V and 0 bases from J, with 15 bases between. The CDR3 spans 18 residues. Germline CDR1 reads LGHNT; CDR2 reads FRNRAP. The CDR3 nucleotides are TGTGCTAGTGGTTTGGTAGTGGGGGCCTGGAACTCTGGAAACACCATATATTTT. Its translation is CASGLVVGAWNSGNTIYF.

The chain carries TRBV7-9 and TRBJ2-7, with D maybe TRBD2 (7 bases). CDR1 and CDR2 from the germline V gene are SEHNR and FQNEAQ (reference sequence). This CDR3 comprises 14 residues. V was pared by 5 bases and J by 5 bases, with 16 bases between. The CDR3 region is CASSAGAGADEQYF. CDR3 nucleotide sequence: TGTGCCAGCAGCGCGGGCGCGGGGGCCGACGAGCAGTACTTC.

This clone was seen more than once but under ten times. The chain links TRBV5-6 to TRBJ1-3; D might be TRBD1 (6 bases). The ends were cut back, 5 bases at V and 0 bases at J, with 15 bases in the middle. CDR1 is SGHDT and CDR2 is YYEEEE in the germline V gene. The CDR3 contains 16 residues. CDR3 nucleotides: TGTGCCAGCAGTTGGGACAACAAAAACTCTGGAAACACCATATATTTT. Its translation: CASSWDNKNSGNTIYF.

The DNA of the CDR3 is TGTGCCAGCACCTCCCCTGGGGGGTCCCCCTACGAGCAGTACTTC. Translated: CASTSPGGSPYEQYF. The chain combines TRBV28 with TRBJ2-7; maybe TRBD2 (6 bases). The germline CDR1 and CDR2 sequences are MDHEN and SYDVKM. CDR3 length: 15 residues. V was clipped by 7 bases and J by 2 bases, with 18 bases between them.

The chain employs TRBV4-3 and TRBJ2-6; D unresolved. With 0 bases removed from V and 0 bases from J, the gap between germline ends came to 9 bases. The CDR3 sequence is 17 residues long. Germline lookup yields CDR1 LGHNA and CDR2 YSLEER. The CDR3 sequence: CASSQDGYSSGANVLTF. Here the CDR3 DNA reads TGCGCCAGCAGCCAAGATGGCTACAGCTCTGGGGCCAACGTCCTGACTTTC.

The gene calls are TRBV6-5 and TRBJ2-1; D may be TRBD1 (5 bases). In germline, CDR1 is MNHEY, CDR2 SVGAGI. V was pared by 6 bases and J by 6 bases, with 9 bases between. CDR3 size: 12 residues. In DNA form, the CDR3 reads TGTGCCAGCAGGGGGCTTGGCAATGAGCAGTTCTTC. Its protein product is CASRGLGNEQFF.

This chain joins TRBV6-5 and TRBJ1-4, with D tentatively TRBD1 (6 bases). This CDR3 has 14 amino acids. Germline V gene sequence: CDR1 MNHEY, CDR2 SVGAGI. V lost 6 bases to trimming and J lost 10 bases, with 18 bases between them. In DNA form, the CDR3 reads TGTGCCAGCAGCCCACCTGGTGAAGGGGGAAAACTGTTTTTT. It yields the protein CASSPPGEGGKLFF.